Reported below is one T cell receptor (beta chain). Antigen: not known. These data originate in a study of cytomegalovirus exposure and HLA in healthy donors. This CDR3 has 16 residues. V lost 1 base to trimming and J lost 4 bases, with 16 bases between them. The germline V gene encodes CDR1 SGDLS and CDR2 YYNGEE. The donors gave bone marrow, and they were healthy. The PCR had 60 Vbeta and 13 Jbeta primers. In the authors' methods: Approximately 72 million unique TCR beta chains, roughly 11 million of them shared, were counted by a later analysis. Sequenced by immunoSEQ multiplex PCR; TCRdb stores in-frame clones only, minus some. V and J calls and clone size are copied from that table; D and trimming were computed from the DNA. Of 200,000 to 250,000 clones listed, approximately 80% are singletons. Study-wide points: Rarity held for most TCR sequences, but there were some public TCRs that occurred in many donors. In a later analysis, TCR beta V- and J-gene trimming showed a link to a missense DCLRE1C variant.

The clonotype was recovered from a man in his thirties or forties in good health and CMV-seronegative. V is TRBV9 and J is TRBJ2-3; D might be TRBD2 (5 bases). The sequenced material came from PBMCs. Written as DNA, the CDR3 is TGTGCCAGCAGCGTAACGGGGTTCGCAGGTTCAGATACGCAGTATTTT. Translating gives CASSVTGFAGSDTQYF. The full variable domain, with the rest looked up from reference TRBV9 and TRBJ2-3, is DSGVTQTPKHLITATGQRVTLRCSPRSGDLSVYWYQQSLDQGLQFLIQYYNGEERAKGNILERFSAQQFPDLHSELNLSSLELGDSALYFCASSVTGFAGSDTQYFGPGTRLTVL.